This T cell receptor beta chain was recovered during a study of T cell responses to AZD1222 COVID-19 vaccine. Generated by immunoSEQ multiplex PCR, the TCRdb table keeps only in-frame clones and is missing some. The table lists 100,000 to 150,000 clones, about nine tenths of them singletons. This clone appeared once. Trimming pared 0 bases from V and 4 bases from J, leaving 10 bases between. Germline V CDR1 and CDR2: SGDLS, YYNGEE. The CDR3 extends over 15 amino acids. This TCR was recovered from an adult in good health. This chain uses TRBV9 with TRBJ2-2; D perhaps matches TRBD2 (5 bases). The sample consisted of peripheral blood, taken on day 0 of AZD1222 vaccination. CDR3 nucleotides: TGTGCCAGCAGCGTAGCCCCGGCGGGCACCGGGGAGCTGTTTTTT. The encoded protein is CASSVAPAGTGELFF.